These 5 T cell receptor beta chains share one sample of origin, sequenced in a study of T cells after posttransplantation cyclophosphamide. Cells defined as naive were viable CD3+CD4+ or CD3+CD8+ and CCR7+CD45RA+CD45RO-CD95-CD27+CD28+. Some clones are missing from TCRdb's copy, which holds only in-frame ones; the method was immunoSEQ multiplex PCR. The sample shows about 20,000 clones, 95% to 99% of them seen only once. Sequenced input: naive CD4+ T cells sorted from PBMCs. Receptors originate from a man between 35 and 55 years old in good health, CMV-negative, and a related stem cell transplant donor.

This chain links TRBV14 with TRBJ2-2, with D unresolved. The germline gives CDR1 SGHDN, CDR2 FVKESK. This CDR3 has 13 amino acids. V shed 1 base and J shed 6 bases, with 6 bases lying between them. The DNA of the CDR3 is TGTGCCAGCAGCCAAGGAGCATCCGGGGAGCTGTTTTTT. It translates to CASSQGASGELFF.

The chain links TRBV5-1 to TRBJ2-1; possible D gene TRBD1, 5 bases. The CDR3 runs to 14 residues. V shed 0 bases and J shed 3 bases, with 7 bases lying between them. Germline CDR1 is SGHRS and CDR2 is YFSETQ. The CDR3 coding sequence is TGCGCCAGCAGCTTGGCCACAGGCTACAATGAGCAGTTCTTC. Translating it yields CASSLATGYNEQFF.

A single count supports this clone. The chain employs TRBV10-3 and TRBJ2-7; D possibly uses TRBD1 or TRBD2 (6 bases each). The germline V gene has CDR1 ENHRY and CDR2 SYGVKD. V dropped 10 bases and J dropped 1 base, with 14 bases sitting between them. The length of the CDR3 is 13 residues. The CDR3 nucleotides read TGTGCCAGCAGGGAGGACAGTTCCTACGAGCAGTACTTC. As protein: CASREDSSYEQYF.

This clone was recorded once. The chain links TRBV7-9 to TRBJ2-2; D gene unclear. The V and J ends lost 3 bases and 5 bases respectively, with 7 bases between them. In germline, CDR1 is SEHNR, CDR2 FQNEAQ (reference sequence). CDR3 length: 13 residues. In nucleotides, the CDR3 is TGTGCCAGCAGCTTGGCAGCGACCGGGGAGCTGTTTTTT. Translating it yields CASSLAATGELFF.

The V and J genes are TRBV7-9 and TRBJ2-3; possibly TRBD1 for D (5 bases). Trimming left V 4 bases short and J 2 bases short, with 19 bases between. The CDR3 spans 17 residues. Germline assignment: CDR1 SEHNR and CDR2 FQNEAQ (reference sequence). As DNA, the CDR3 is TGTGCCAGCAGCTCCGTAGACAGCTATCTATTCACAGATACGCAGTATTTT. Protein sequence: CASSSVDSYLFTDTQYF.